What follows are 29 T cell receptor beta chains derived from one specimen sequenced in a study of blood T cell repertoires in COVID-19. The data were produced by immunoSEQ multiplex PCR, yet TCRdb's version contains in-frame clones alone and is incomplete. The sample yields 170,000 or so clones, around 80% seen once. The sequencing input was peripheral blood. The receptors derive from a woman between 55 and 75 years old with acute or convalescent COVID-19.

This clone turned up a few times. CDR3 sequence: CASSRETGNQPQHF. The CDR3 DNA sequence: TGTGCCAGCAGCCGAGAGACAGGGAATCAGCCCCAGCATTTT. This rearrangement joins TRBV2 to TRBJ1-5, with 7 nucleotides matching TRBD1. Germline V gene sequence: CDR1 SNHLY, CDR2 FYNNEI. The CDR3 is 14 residues long. J gave up 4 bases and V 6 bases, and 6 bases lay outside the gene matches.

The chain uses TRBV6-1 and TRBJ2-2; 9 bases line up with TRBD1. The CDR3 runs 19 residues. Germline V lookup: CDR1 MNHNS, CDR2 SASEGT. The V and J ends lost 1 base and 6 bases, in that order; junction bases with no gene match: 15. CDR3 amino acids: CASSEGGTGSAMRAGELFF. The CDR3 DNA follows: TGTGCCAGCAGTGAAGGCGGGACAGGGAGTGCCATGCGGGCCGGGGAGCTGTTTTTT.

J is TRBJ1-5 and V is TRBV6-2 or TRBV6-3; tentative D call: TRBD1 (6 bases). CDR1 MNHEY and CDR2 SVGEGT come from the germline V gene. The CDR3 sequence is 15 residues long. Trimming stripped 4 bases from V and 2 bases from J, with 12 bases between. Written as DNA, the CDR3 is TGTGCCAGCAGTTCCCCGACAGGACGCAATCAGCCCCAGCATTTT. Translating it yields CASSSPTGRNQPQHF.

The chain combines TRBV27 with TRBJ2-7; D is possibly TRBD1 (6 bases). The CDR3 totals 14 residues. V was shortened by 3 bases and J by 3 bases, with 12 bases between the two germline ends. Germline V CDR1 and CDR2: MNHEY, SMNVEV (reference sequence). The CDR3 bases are TGTGCCAGCAGTTTCTCAGGGGATCTCTACGAGCAGTACTTC. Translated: CASSFSGDLYEQYF.

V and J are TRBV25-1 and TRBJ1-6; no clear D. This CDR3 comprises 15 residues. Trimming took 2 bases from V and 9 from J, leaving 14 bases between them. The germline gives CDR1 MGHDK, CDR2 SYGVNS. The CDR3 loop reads CASSEGFSLGSPLHF. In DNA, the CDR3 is TGTGCCAGCAGTGAAGGTTTTAGTCTTGGTTCACCCCTCCACTTT.

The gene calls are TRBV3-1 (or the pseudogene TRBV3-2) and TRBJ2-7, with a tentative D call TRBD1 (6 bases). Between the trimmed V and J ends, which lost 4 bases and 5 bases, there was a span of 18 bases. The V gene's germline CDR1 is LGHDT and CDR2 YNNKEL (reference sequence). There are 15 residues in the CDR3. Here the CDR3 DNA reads TGTGCCAGCAGCCGCGCGGCAGGGGTCCTCGACGAGCAGTACTTC. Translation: CASSRAAGVLDEQYF.

Here the CDR3 reads CASSLWGQGAPLGYNEQFF. The CDR3 bases are TGTGCCAGCAGCTTATGGGGACAGGGGGCCCCTTTGGGCTACAATGAGCAGTTCTTC. This chain connects TRBV7-8 to TRBJ2-1; the match to TRBD1 covers 12 bases. With V trimmed by 2 bases and J by 3 bases, 11 bases remained unmatched. Germline V CDR1 and CDR2: SGHVS, FQNEAQ. CDR3 length: 19 amino acids.

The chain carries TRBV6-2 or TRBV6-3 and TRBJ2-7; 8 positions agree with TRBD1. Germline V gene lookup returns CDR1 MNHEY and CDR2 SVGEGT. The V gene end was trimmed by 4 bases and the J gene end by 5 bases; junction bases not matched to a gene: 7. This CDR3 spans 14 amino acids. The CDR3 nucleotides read TGTGCCAGCAGTTTTAGGACAGGGCCCAACGAGCAGTACTTC. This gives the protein CASSFRTGPNEQYF.

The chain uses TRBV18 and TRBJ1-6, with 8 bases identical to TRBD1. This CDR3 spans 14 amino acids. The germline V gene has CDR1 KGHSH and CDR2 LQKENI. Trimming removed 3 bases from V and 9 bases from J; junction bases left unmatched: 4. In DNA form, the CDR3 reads TGTGCCAGCTCACCGACAGGGGAACCTTCACCCCTCCACTTT. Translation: CASSPTGEPSPLHF. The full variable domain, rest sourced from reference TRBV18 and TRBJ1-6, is NAGVMQNPRHLVRRRGQEARLRCSPMKGHSHVYWYRQLPEEGLKFMVYLQKENIIDESGMPKERFSAEFPKEGPSILRIQQVVRGDSAAYFCASSPTGEPSPLHFGNGTRLTVT.

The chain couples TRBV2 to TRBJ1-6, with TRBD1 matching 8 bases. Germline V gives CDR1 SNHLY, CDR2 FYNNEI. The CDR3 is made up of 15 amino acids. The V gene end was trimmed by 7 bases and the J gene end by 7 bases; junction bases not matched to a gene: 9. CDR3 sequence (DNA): TGTGCCAGCAAGGACCTCGCAGGGGGCAATTCACCCCTCCACTTT. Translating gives CASKDLAGGNSPLHF.

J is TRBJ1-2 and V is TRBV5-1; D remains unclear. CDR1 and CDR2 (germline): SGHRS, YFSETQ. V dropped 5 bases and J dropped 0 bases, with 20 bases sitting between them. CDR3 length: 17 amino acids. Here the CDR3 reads CASSPYSSPEPNYGYTF. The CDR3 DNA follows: TGCGCCAGCAGTCCCTACTCATCCCCTGAACCTAACTATGGCTACACCTTC.

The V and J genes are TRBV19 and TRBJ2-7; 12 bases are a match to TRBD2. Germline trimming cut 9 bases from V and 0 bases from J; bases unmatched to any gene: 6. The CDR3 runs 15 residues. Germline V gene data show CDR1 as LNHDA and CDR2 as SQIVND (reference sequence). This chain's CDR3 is CASQTSGGSSYEQYF. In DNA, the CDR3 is TGTGCCAGCCAGACTAGCGGGGGAAGCTCCTACGAGCAGTACTTC.

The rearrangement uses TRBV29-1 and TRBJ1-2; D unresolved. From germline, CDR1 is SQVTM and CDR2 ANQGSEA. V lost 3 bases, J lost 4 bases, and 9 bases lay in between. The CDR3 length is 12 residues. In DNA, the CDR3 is TGCAGCGTTGACGCAGGATCCTATGGCTACACCTTC. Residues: CSVDAGSYGYTF.

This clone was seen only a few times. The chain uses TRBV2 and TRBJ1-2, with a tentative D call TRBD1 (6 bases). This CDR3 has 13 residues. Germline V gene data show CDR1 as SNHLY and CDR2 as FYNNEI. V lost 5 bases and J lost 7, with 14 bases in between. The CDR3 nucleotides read TGTGCCAGCAGTATTGGACAGTCGGGTGGCTACACCTTC. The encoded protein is CASSIGQSGGYTF.

The CDR3 reads CASSLDPAGGLGEQFF. The CDR3 nucleotides are TGTGCCAGCAGCTTAGATCCCGCGGGGGGCCTTGGTGAGCAGTTCTTC. The chain uses TRBV11-2 and TRBJ2-1, with 8 bases matching TRBD2. This CDR3 has 16 residues. J was trimmed by 9 bases and V by 0 bases; bases with no gene match: 10. Germline V gene lookup returns CDR1 SGHAT and CDR2 FQNNGV.

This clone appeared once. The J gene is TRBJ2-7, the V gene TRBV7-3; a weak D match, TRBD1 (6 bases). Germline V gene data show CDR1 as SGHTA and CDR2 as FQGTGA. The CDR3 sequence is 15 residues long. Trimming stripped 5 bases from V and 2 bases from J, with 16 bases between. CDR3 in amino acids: CASSLRAGAPYEQYF. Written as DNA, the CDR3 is TGTGCCAGCAGCCTAAGGGCAGGGGCCCCCTACGAGCAGTACTTC.

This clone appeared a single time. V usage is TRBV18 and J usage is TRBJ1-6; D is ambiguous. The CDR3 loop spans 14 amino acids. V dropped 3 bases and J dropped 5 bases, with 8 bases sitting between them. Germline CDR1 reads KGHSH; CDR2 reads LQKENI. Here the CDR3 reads CASSPGINNSPLHF. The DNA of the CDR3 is TGTGCCAGCTCACCCGGGATCAATAATTCACCCCTCCACTTT.

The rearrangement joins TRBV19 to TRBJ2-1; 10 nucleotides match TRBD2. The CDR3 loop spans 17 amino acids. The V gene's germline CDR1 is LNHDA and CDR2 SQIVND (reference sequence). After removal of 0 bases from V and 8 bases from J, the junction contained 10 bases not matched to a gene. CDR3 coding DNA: TGTGCCAGTAGTATAGATCTCCGCCCGGGACTAGCGTATGAGCAGTTCTTC. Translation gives CASSIDLRPGLAYEQFF.

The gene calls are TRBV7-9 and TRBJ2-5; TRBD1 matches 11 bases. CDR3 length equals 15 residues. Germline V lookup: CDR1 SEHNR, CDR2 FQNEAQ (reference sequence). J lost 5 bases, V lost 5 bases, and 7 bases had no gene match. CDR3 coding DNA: TGTGCCAGCAGCACGGACAGGGGGCTAGGGGAGACCCAGTACTTC. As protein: CASSTDRGLGETQYF.

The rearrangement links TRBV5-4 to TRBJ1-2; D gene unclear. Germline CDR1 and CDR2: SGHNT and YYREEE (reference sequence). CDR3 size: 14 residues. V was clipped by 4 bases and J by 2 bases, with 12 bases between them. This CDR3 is CASSLEAQNYGYTF. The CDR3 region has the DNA TGTGCCAGCAGCCTCGAGGCTCAAAACTATGGCTACACCTTC. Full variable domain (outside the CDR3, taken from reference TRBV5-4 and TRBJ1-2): ETGVTQSPTHLIKTRGQQVTLRCSSQSGHNTVSWYQQALGQGPQFIFQYYREEENGRGNFPPRFSGLQFPNYSSELNVNALELDDSALYLCASSLEAQNYGYTFGSGTRLTVV.

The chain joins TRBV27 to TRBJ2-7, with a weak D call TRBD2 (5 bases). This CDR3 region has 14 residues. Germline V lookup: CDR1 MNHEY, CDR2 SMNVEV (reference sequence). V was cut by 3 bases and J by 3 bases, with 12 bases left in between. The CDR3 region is CASSFRREGYEQYF. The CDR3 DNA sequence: TGTGCCAGCAGTTTCCGACGGGAAGGCTACGAGCAGTACTTC.

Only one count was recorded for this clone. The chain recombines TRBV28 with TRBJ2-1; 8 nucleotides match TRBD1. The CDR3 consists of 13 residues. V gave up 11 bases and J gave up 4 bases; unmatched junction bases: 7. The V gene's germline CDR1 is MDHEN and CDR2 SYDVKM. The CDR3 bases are TGTGCCTCCGGGGGACAGGCATACAATGAGCAGTTCTTC. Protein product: CASGGQAYNEQFF.

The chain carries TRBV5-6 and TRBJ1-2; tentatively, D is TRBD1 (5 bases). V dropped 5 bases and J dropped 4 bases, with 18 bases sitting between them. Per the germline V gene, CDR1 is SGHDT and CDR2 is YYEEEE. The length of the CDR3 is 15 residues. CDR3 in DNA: TGTGCCAGCAGTCGTTGGGGCGCGACGAGCTATGGCTACACCTTC. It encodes CASSRWGATSYGYTF.

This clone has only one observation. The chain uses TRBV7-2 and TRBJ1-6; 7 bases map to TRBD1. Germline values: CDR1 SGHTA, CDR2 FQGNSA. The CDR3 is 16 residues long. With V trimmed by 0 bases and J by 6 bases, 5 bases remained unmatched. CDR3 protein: CASSLAGQTTNSPLHF. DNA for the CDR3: TGTGCCAGCAGCTTAGCGGGACAGACAACTAATTCACCCCTCCACTTT.

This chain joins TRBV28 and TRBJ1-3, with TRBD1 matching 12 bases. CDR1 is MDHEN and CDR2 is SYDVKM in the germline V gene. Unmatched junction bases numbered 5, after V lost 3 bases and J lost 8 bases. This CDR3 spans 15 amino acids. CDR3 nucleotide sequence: TGTGCCAGCAGTTTTTTCGGGACAGGGGGCCACACCATATATTTT. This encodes CASSFFGTGGHTIYF. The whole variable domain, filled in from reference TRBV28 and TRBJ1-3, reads DVKVTQSSRYLVKRTGEKVFLECVQDMDHENMFWYRQDPGLGLRLIYFSYDVKMKEKGDIPEGYSVSREKKERFSLILESASTNQTSMYLCASSFFGTGGHTIYFGEGSWLTVV.

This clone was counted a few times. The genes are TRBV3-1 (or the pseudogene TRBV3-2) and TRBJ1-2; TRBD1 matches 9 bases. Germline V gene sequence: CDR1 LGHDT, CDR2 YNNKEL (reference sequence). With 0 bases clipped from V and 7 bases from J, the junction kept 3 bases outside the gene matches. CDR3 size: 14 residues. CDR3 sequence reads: CASSQETGGGGYTF. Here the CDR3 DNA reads TGTGCCAGCAGCCAAGAGACAGGGGGGGGTGGCTACACCTTC.

CDR3: CASSLVRVNVEQYF. CDR3 in DNA: TGTGCCAGCAGCTTAGTTCGGGTGAATGTCGAGCAGTACTTC. The chain couples TRBV7-2 to TRBJ2-7; no clear D gene. The CDR3 totals 14 residues. Trimming took 1 base from V and 6 from J, leaving 13 bases between them. Germline V CDR1 and CDR2: SGHTA, FQGNSA.

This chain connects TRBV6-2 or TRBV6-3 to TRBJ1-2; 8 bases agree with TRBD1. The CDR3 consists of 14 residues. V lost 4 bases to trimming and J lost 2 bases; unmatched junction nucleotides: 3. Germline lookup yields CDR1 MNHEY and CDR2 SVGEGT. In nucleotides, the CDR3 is TGTGCCAGCAGTTTTGCAGGGGGCAACTATGGCTACACCTTC. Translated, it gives CASSFAGGNYGYTF.

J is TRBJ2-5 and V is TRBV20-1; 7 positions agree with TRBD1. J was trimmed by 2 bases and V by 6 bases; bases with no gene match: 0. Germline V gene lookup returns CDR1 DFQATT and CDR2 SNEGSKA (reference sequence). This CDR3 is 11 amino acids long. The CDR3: CSAGQQETQYF. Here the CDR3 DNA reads TGCAGTGCGGGACAGCAAGAGACCCAGTACTTC.